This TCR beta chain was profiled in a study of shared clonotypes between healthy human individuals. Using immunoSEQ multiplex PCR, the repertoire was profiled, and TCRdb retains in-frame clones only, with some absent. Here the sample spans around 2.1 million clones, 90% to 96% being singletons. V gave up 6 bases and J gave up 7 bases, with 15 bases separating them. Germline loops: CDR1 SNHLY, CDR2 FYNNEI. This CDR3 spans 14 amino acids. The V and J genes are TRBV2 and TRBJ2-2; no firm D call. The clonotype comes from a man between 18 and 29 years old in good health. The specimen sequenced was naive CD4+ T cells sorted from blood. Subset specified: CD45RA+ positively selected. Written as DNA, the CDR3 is TGTGCCAGCAGGACCGACACCTTGGGCGGGGAGCTGTTTTTT. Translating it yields CASRTDTLGGELFF.